The present T cell receptor (beta chain) was sequenced within a study of cytomegalovirus exposure and HLA in healthy donors. Regarding the study as a whole: TCR beta V- and J-gene trimming was later associated with a missense DCLRE1C variant.

Primers: 60 Vbeta forward and 13 Jbeta reverse. In the original processing: Roughly 80 million unique TCR beta chains, roughly 10 million shared, were counted in a later analysis. Some clones are missing from TCRdb's copy, which holds only in-frame ones; the method was immunoSEQ multiplex PCR. V and J calls and clone size are copied from that table; D and trimming were computed from the DNA. The data hold 100,000 to 150,000 clones, with about 10% observed a single time. The V end lost 0 bases, the J end lost 7 bases, and 18 bases lay between the germline ends. Germline V CDR1 and CDR2: MGHRA, YSYEKL. The CDR3 runs 16 residues. About this clone itself: What it recognizes is unknown.

The receptor's source is a woman younger than 30 in good health and CMV-seropositive. This chain connects TRBV4-1 to TRBJ1-2; weak D call: TRBD1 (6 bases). The source material was PBMCs. The CDR3 here is CASSQEVNGGAGGYTF. The DNA of the CDR3 is TGCGCCAGCAGCCAAGAGGTTAATGGGGGCGCGGGTGGCTACACCTTC.